Listed here are 8 T cell receptor beta chains from one sample, sequenced in a study of tumor and adjacent non-tumor tissue in lung cancer. A modified ARM-PCR protocol with three rounds of nested PCR amplified TCRbeta. TCRdb ran MiXCR on the multiplex PCR reads and lists one entry per CDR3 protein. The sample has about 98,000 distinct CDR3 sequences; approximately 80% are singletons. No cell sorting was done before RNA was extracted from the tissue. Distant lung tissue was collected more than 3 cm away from the tumor edge. The sequenced sample consisted of distant non-tumor lung tissue. The receptor source for this set is a man in his sixties with small cell lung cancer.

With regard to this clonotype: A read error may explain this, as a much larger clone is one base away. V and J are TRBV11-2 and TRBJ2-5, with 7 positions matching TRBD1. This CDR3 is 15 amino acids long. The germline gives CDR1 SGHAT, CDR2 FQNNGV. The CDR3 DNA sequence: TGTGCCGGCAGCTTTACGACAGGGACAAAGGTGACCCAGTACTTC. Protein product: CAGSFTTGTKVTQYF.

On this clonotype itself: A junction end diverges from the germline sequence, so it may reflect a read error. The rearrangement joins TRBV6-1 to TRBJ2-1; D gene unclear. The CDR3 consists of 16 residues. CDR1 is MNHNS and CDR2 is SASEGT in the germline V gene. The DNA for the CDR3 is TGTGCCATCAGTGAACTGTACGGGCGAGCCTGGGATGAGCAGTTCTTC. Protein: CAISELYGRAWDEQFF.

On this clonotype itself: The conserved closing phenylalanine or tryptophan is absent in this CDR3, likely reflecting a read error. The V call is TRBV11-2, the J call TRBJ2-1; TRBD1 or TRBD2 may be the D gene (5 bases each). The CDR3 runs 14 residues. The V gene lost 8 bases and the J gene lost 10 bases, with 21 bases spanning the gap. CDR1 is SGHAT, CDR2 FQNNGV, per germline. The CDR3 bases are TGTGCCAGCCAGAAGCGGCTGGGCGACAGCGAGCAGTTCTAC. Its protein product is CASQKRLGDSEQFY.

To note about this clonotype: A read error may account for a junction end that differs from germline. In DNA, the CDR3 is TGCAGCGCGACGGGACATGGAAGCTACGATCAGTACTTC. Its protein product is CSATGHGSYDQYF. The chain couples TRBV29-1 to TRBJ2-7; possibly TRBD1 for D (6 bases). The CDR3 has 13 amino acids. Germline values: CDR1 SQVTM, CDR2 ANQGSEA.

With respect to this clonotype: At one of its ends the junction is not consistent with the germline gene, which may arise from a read error. This CDR3 reads CSAVVGPVNTGELFF. CDR3 coding DNA: TGCAGCGCCGTAGTGGGCCCGGTGAACACCGGGGAACTGTTTTTT. The chain carries TRBV29-1 and TRBJ2-2; a possible D gene is TRBD2 (5 bases). CDR3 size: 15 residues. Germline loops: CDR1 SQVTM, CDR2 ANQGSEA.

The chain is built from TRBV12-3 or TRBV12-4 and TRBJ2-1, with TRBD1 matching over 7 bases. This CDR3 region has 13 residues. CDR3 DNA sequence: TGTGTCATCAGACAGGGAACCTACAATGAGCAGTTCTTC. This codes for CVIRQGTYNEQFF.

Comments on this clonotype: One end of the junction does not line up with germline, which may come from a read error. The chain uses TRBV4-1 and TRBJ2-1; possible D gene TRBD1, 5 bases. The CDR3 consists of 11 residues. CDR1 is MGHRA, CDR2 YSYEKL, per germline. DNA for the CDR3: TGTGCCAGCAGGGCAGGGCCAGAGCAGTTCTTC. Protein: CASRAGPEQFF.

Worth noting for this clonotype: Germline is not matched at one junction end, which may reflect a read error. The CDR3 loop reads CSGGGGPSSYNEQFF. The CDR3 nucleotides are TGTAGCGGCGGAGGCGGCCCAAGCTCCTACAATGAGCAGTTCTTC. The chain has TRBV29-1 and TRBJ2-1; D is perhaps TRBD2 (6 bases). In germline, CDR1 is SQVTM, CDR2 ANQGSEA. CDR3 length equals 15 residues.